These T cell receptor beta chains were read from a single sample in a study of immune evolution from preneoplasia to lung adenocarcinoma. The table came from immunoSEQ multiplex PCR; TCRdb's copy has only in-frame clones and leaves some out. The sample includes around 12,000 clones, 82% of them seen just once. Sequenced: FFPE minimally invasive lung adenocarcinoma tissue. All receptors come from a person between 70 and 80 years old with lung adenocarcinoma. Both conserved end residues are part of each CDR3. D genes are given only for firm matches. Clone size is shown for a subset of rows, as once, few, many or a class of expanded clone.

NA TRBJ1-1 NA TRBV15 TGTGCCACCAGCAGAGATACGGGGTTAGCTTTCTTT CATSRDTGLAFF
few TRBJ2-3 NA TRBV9 TGTGCCAGCAGCGTATCGGGGAGTTCCACAGATACGCAGTATTTT CASSVSGSSTDTQYF
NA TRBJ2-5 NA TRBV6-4 TGTGCCAGCAGTGAAAAGAAGACCCAGTACTTC CASSEKKTQYF
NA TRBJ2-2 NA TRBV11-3 TGTGCCAGCAGCTTACGAGGCGGGGAGCTGTTTTTT CASSLRGGELFF
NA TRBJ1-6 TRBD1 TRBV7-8 TGTGCCAGCAGCTTAGCGTCCGGAACAGGGGTTAATTCACCCCTCCACTTT CASSLASGTGVNSPLHF
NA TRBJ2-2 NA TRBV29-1 TGCAGCGTTCAGGGGGGTGGGGCCGGGGAGCTGTTTTTT CSVQGGGAGELFF
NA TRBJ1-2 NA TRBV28 TGTGCCAGCAGTCGGAGACAAACAGCTTCGTATGGCTACACCTTC CASSRRQTASYGYTF
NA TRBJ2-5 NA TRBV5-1 TGCGCCAGCCAAATGGCAGACCAAGAGACCCAGTACTTC CASQMADQETQYF
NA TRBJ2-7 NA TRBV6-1 TGTGCCAGCAGTATAGCGGAAGTCTACGAGCAGTACTTC CASSIAEVYEQYF
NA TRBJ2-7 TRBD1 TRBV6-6 TGTGCCAGCAGTAAGACAGGGCCCGAGCAGTACTTC CASSKTGPEQYF
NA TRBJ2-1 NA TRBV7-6 TGTGCCAGCACGGGACCCCCCTACAATGAGCAGTTCTTC CASTGPPYNEQFF
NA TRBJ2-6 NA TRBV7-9 TGTGCCAGCAGCGACGCATTGGACGGGAGCTCTGGGGCCAACGTCCTGACTTTC CASSDALDGSSGANVLTF
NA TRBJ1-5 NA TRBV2 TGTGCCAGCAGTGATCGAGAGGGCAATCAGCCCCAGCATTTT CASSDREGNQPQHF
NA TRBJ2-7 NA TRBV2 TGTGCCAGCAGGGCCTCCGTCTACGAGCAGTACTTC CASRASVYEQYF
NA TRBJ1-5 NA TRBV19 TGTGCCAGTAGTTGGGGCGGGTCGGATCAGCCCCAGCATTTT CASSWGGSDQPQHF
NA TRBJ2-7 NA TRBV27 TGTGCCAGCAGTTTATATGGACTAGGGGGCGCGGGTTTTAGCGAGCAGTACTTC CASSLYGLGGAGFSEQYF
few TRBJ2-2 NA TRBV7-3 TGTGCCAGCAGCCCCAACACCGGGGAGCTGTTTTTT CASSPNTGELFF
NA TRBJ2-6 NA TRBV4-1 TGCGCCAGCACCACCACGGGCGGGGCCAACGTCCTGACTTTC CASTTTGGANVLTF
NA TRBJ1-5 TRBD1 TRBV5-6 TGTGCCAGCAGCCCCACAGGGGCCAATCAGCCCCAGCATTTT CASSPTGANQPQHF
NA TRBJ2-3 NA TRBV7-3 TGTGCCAGCAGCTTATACCGAAGGGGCGGGACAGATACGCAGTATTTT CASSLYRRGGTDTQYF
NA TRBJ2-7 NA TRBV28 TGTGCCAGCAGTTCCCCCCTTACACGCTCCTACGAGCAGTACTTC CASSSPLTRSYEQYF
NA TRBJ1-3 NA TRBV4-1 TGCGCCAGCAGCCGCATCTCTGCTAGAGATAGTGGAAACACCATATATTTT CASSRISARDSGNTIYF
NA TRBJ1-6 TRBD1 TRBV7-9 TGTGCCAGCAGCTTAGGGTCTACAGGGGGACGAAATTCACCCCTCCACTTT CASSLGSTGGRNSPLHF
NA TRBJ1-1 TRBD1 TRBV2 TGTGCCAGCAGTGGAGGGGGCGGTGAAGCTTTCTTT CASSGGGGEAFF
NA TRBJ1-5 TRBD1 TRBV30 TGTGCCTGGAGTCCCTGGACAGGCTATAGCAATCAGCCCCAGCATTTT CAWSPWTGYSNQPQHF
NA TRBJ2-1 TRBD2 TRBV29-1 TGCAGCGTTCAGACGGCGGGGGGGTGGGATGAGCAGTTCTTC CSVQTAGGWDEQFF
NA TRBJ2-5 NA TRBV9 TGTGCCAGCAGCGTAGGAGTAGCGGAAGAGACCCAGTACTTC CASSVGVAEETQYF
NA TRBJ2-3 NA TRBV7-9 TGTGCCAGCAGCGGACTTTGGGGTGATACGCAGTATTTT CASSGLWGDTQYF
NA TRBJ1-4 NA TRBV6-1 TGTGCCAGCACCCCGGGACTGTTTAATGAAAAACTGTTTTTT CASTPGLFNEKLFF
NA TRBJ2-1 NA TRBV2 TGTGCCAGCAGTGAACGGGGGTTCAATGAGCAGTTCTTC CASSERGFNEQFF
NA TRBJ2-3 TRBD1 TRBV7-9 TGTGCCAGCAGCCACCCGACGGGACAGTCGTCCACAGATACGCAGTATTTT CASSHPTGQSSTDTQYF
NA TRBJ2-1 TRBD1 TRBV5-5 TGTGCCAGCAGCCCCCGGACAGGGGGACGCGAGCAGTTCTTC CASSPRTGGREQFF
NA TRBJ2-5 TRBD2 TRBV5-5 TGTGCCAGCAGCCCGGGGGGTGTACGTCGGGAGACCCAGTACTTC CASSPGGVRRETQYF
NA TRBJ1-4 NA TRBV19 TGTGCCAGTGGAGTTAGGGAAAAACTGTTTTTT CASGVREKLFF
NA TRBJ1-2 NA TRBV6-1 TGTGCCAGCAACCAAAGACAGGAGTCTTACTATGGCTACACCTTC CASNQRQESYYGYTF
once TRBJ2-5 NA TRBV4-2 TGTGCCAGCAGCCAAGATAGTGGACAGAACCAAGAGACCCAGTACTTC CASSQDSGQNQETQYF
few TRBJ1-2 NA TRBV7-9 TGTGCCAGCAGCACCTCCGGGCCCACCCCCGGCTACACCTTC CASSTSGPTPGYTF
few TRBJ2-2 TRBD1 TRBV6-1 TGTGCCAGCAGTGAAGCGCTAGGGGGCGCAGGGAACACCGGGGAGCTGTTTTTT CASSEALGGAGNTGELFF
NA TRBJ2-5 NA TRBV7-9 TGTGCCAGCAGCTTAGGGGCGGGACCGCAAGAGACCCAGTACTTC CASSLGAGPQETQYF
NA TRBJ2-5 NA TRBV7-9 TGTGCCAGCAGCGGAGGTGGAACAGGACAAGAGACCCAGTACTTC CASSGGGTGQETQYF
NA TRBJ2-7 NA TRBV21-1 TGTGCCAGCAGCCGGGCAGGACTTTTCCACGAGCAGTACTTC CASSRAGLFHEQYF
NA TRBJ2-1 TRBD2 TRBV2 TGTGCCAGCAGCGGGACTAGCGGGGGGAACAATGAGCAGTTCTTC CASSGTSGGNNEQFF
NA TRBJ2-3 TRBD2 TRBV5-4 TGTGCCAGCAGCTTGGCCCTTAGCGGGGGGGAGGGAGATACGCAGTATTTT CASSLALSGGEGDTQYF
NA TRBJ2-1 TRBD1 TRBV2 TGTGCCAGCTTCGGACAGGGGGCCGGCGAGCAGTTCTTC CASFGQGAGEQFF
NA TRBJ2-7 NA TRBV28 TGTGCCAGCAGTCCAGCCTCTTCCTACGAGCAGTACTTC CASSPASSYEQYF
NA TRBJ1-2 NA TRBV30 TGTGCCTGGAGTTCCTCCGGGGCAGGTGGAGATGGCTACACCTTC CAWSSSGAGGDGYTF
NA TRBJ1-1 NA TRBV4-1 TGCGCCAGCAGCCCCCCGCCCGGATATACGAACACTGAAGCTTTCTTT CASSPPPGYTNTEAFF
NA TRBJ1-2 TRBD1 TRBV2 TGTGCCAGCAGTTGGGACAGGAACTATGGCTACACCTTC CASSWDRNYGYTF
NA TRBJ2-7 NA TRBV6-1 TGTGCCAGCAGTGAAGGTTACTACGAGCAGTACTTC CASSEGYYEQYF
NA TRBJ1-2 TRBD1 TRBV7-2 TGTGCCAGCAGCTTAGCGGGCTCCGGGACAGGGAGCGGCTACACCTTC CASSLAGSGTGSGYTF
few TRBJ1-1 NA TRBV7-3 TGTGCCAGCAGCTCTCAGGATGACACTGAAGCTTTCTTT CASSSQDDTEAFF
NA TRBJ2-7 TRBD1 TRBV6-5 TGTGCCAGCAGTTACTCCGGGACAGGGGGCTACGAGCAGTACTTC CASSYSGTGGYEQYF